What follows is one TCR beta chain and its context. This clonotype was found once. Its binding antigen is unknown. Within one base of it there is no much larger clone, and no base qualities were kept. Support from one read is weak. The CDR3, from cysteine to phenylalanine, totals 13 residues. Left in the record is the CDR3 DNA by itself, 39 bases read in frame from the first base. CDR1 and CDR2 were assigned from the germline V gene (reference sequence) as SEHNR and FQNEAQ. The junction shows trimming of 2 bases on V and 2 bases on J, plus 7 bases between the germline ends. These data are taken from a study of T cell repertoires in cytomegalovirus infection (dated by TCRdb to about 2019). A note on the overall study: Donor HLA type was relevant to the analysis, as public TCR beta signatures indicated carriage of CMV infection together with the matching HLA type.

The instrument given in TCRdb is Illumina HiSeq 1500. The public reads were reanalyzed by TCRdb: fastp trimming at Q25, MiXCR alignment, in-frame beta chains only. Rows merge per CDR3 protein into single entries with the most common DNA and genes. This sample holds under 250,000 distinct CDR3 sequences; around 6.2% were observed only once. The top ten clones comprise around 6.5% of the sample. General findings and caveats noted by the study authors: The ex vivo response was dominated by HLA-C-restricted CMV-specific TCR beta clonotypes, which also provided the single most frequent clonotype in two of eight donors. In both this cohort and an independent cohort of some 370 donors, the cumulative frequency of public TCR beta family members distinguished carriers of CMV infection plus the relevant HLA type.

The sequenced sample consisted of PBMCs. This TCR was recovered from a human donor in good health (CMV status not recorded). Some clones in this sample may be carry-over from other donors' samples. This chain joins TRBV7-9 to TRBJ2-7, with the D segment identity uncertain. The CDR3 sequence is CASSLMSTYEQYF. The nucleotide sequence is TGTGCCAGCAGCTTAATGAGTACCTACGAGCAGTACTTC. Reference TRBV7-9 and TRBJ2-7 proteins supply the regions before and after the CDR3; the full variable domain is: DTGVSQNPRHKITKRGQNVTFRCDPISEHNRLYWYRQTLGQGPEFLTYFQNEAQLEKSRLLSDRFSAERPKGSFSTLEIQRTEQGDSAMYLCASSLMSTYEQYFGPGTRLTVT.